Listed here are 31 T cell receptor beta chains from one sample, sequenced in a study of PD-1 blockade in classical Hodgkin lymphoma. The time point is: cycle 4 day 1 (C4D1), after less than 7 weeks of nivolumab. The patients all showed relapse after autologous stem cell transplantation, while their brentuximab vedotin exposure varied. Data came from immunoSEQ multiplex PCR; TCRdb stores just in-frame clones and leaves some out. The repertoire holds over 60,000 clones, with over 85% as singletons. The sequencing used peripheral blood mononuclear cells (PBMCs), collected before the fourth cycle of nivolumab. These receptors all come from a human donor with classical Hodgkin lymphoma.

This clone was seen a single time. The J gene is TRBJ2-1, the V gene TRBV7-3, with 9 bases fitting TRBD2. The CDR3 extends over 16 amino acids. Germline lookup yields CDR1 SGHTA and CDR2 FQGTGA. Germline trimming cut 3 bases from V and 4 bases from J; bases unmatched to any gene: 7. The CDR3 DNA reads TGTGCCAGCAGCTTCGGACTAGCGACCTTTTACAATGAGCAGTTCTTC. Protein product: CASSFGLATFYNEQFF.

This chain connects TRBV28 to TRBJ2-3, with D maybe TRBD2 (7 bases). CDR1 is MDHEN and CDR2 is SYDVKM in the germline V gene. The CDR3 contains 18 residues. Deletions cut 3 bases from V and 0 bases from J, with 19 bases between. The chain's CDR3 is CASSLGRGGRASTDTQYF. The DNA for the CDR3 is TGTGCCAGCAGTTTGGGACGCGGGGGCCGTGCTAGCACAGATACGCAGTATTTT.

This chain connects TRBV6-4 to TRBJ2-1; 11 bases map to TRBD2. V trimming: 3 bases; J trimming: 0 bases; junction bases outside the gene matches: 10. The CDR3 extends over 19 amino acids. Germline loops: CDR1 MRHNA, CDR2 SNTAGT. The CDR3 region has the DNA TGTGCCAGCAGTGAGGGTCTAGCGGGGGGAACCCGCTCCTACAATGAGCAGTTCTTC. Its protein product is CASSEGLAGGTRSYNEQFF.

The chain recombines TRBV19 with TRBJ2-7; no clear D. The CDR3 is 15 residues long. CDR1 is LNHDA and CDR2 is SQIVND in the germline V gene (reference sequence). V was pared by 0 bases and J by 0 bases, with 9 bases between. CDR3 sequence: CASSIDPFPSYEQYF. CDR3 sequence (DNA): TGTGCCAGTAGTATAGATCCGTTTCCCTCCTACGAGCAGTACTTC.

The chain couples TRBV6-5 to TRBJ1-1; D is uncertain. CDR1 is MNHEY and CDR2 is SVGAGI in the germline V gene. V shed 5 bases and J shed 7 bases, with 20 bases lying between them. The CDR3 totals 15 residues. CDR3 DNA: TGTGCCAGCAGTCCAACGGGTCTGAGCTCTAATGAAGCTTTCTTT. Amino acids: CASSPTGLSSNEAFF.

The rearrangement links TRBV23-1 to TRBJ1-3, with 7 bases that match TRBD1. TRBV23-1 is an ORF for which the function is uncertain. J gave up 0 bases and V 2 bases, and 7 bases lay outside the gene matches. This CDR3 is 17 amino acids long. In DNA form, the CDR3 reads TGCGCCAGCAGTCAAATTCCGGGACAGAGCTCTGGAAACACCATATATTTT. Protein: CASSQIPGQSSGNTIYF.

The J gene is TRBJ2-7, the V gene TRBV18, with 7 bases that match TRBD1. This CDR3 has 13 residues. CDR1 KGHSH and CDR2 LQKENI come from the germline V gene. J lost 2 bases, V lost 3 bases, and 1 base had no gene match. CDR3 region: CASSPGQTYEQYF. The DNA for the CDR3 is TGTGCCAGCTCACCGGGACAGACCTACGAGCAGTACTTC.

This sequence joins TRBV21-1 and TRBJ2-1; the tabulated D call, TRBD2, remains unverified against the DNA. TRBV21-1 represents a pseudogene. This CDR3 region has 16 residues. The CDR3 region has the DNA TGTGCCAGCAGCAGGACTAGCGGGAAACCGTACAATGAGCAGTTCTTC. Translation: CASSRTSGKPYNEQFF.

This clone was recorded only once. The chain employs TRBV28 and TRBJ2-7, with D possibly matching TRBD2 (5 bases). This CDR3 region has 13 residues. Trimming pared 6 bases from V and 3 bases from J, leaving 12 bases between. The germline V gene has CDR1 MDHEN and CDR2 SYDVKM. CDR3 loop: CASSLPGNYEQYF. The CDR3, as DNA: TGTGCCAGCAGCTTACCGGGAAACTACGAGCAGTACTTC. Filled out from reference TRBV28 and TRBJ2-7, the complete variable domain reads DVKVTQSSRYLVKRTGEKVFLECVQDMDHENMFWYRQDPGLGLRLIYFSYDVKMKEKGDIPEGYSVSREKKERFSLILESASTNQTSMYLCASSLPGNYEQYFGPGTRLTVT.

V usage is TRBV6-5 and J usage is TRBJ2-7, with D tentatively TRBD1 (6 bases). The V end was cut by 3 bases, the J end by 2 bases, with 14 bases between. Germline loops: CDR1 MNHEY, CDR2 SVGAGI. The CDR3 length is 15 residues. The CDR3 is CASSYRQERPYEQYF. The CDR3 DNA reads TGTGCCAGCAGTTATAGACAGGAGCGGCCCTACGAGCAGTACTTC.

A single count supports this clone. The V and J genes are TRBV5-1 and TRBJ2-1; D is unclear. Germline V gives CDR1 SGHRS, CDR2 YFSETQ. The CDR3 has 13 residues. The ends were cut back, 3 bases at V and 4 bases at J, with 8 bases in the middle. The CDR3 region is CASSSRRYNEQFF. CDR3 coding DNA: TGCGCCAGCAGCTCCCGACGGTACAATGAGCAGTTCTTC.

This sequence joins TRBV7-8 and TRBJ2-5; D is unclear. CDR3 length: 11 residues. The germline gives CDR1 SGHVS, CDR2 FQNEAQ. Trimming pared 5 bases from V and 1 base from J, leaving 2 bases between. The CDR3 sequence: CASSLQETQYF. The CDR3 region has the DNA TGTGCCAGCAGCCTCCAAGAGACCCAGTACTTC.

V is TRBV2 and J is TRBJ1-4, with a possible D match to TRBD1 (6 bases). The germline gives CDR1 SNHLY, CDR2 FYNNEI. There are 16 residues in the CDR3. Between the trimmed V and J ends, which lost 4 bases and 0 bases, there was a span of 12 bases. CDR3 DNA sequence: TGTGCCAGCAGTGCTATGACAGGTGCAACTAATGAAAAACTGTTTTTT. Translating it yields CASSAMTGATNEKLFF.

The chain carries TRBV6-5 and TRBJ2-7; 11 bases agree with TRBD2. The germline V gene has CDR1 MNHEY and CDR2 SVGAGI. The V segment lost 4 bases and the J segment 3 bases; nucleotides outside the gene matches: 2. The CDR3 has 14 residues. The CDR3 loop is CASSWLAGGYEQYF. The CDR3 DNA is TGTGCCAGCAGTTGGCTAGCGGGGGGCTACGAGCAGTACTTC.

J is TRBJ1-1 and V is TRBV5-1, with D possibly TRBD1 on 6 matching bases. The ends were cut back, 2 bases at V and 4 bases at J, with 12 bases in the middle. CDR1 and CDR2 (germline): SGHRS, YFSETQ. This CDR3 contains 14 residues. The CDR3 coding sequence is TGCGCCAGCAGCTTCGCAGGGGCGGGCACTGAAGCTTTCTTT. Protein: CASSFAGAGTEAFF.

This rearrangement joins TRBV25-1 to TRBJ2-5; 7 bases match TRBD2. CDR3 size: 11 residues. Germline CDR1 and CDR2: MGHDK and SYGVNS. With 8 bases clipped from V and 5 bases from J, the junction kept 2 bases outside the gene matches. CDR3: CASGLVETQYF. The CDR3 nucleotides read TGTGCCAGCGGACTAGTGGAGACCCAGTACTTC.

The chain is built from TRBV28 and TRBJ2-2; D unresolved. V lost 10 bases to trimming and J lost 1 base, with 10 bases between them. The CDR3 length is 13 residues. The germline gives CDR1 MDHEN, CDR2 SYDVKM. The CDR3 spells CATTLLNTGELFF. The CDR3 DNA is TGTGCCACAACCCTCTTGAACACCGGGGAGCTGTTTTTT.

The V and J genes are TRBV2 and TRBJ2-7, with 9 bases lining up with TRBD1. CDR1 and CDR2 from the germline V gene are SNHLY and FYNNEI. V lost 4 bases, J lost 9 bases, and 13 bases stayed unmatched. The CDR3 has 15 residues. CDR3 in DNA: TGTGCCAGCAGTGTACCCCGCACAGGGGGCGAGGTGCAGTACTTC. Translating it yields CASSVPRTGGEVQYF.

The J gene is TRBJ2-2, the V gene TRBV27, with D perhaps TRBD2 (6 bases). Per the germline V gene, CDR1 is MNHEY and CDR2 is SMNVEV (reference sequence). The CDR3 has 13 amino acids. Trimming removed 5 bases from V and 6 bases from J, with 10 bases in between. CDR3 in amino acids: CASSPGGPGELFF. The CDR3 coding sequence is TGTGCCAGCAGTCCAGGAGGGCCCGGGGAGCTGTTTTTT.

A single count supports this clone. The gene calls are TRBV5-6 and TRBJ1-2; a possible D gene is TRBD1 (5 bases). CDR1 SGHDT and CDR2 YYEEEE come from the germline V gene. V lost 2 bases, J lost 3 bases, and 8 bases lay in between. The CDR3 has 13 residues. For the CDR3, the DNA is TGTGCCAGCAGCTTTCAGGGAGACTATGGCTACACCTTC. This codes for CASSFQGDYGYTF.

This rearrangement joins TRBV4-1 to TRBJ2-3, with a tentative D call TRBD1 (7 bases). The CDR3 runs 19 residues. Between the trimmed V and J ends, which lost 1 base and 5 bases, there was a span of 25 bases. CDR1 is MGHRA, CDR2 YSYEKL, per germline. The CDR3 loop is CASSQVNGGDSPRRDTQYF. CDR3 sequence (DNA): TGCGCCAGCAGCCAAGTAAATGGCGGGGACAGCCCGAGGCGAGATACGCAGTATTTT.

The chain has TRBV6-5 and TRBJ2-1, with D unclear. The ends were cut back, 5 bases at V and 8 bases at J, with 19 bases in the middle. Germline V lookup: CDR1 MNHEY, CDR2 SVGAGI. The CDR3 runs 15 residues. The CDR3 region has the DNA TGTGCCAGCAGTCCCCGCGTTAGCTTCGTGGATGAGCAGTTCTTC. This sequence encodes CASSPRVSFVDEQFF.

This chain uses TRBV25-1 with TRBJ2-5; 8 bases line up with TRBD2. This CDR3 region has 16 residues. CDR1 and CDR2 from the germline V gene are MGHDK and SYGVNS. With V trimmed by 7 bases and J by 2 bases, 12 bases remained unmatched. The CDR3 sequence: CASTALGLAGQETQYF. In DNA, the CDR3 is TGTGCCAGCACCGCCCTCGGGTTAGCGGGGCAAGAGACCCAGTACTTC.

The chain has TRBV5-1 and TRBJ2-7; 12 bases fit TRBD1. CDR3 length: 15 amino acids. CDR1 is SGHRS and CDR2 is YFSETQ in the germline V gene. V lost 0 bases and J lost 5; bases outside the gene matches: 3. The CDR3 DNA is TGCGCCAGCAGCTTGGGGGACAGGGGGCTCGACGAGCAGTACTTC. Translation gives CASSLGDRGLDEQYF. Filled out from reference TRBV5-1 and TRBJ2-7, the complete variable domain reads KAGVTQTPRYLIKTRGQQVTLSCSPISGHRSVSWYQQTPGQGLQFLFEYFSETQRNKGNFPGRFSGRQFSNSRSEMNVSTLELGDSALYLCASSLGDRGLDEQYFGPGTRLTVT.

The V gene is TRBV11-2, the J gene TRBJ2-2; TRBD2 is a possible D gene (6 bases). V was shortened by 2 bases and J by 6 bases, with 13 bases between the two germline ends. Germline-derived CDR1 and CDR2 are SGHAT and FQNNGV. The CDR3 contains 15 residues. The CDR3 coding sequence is TGTGCCAGCAGCTTATCCTATAGCGGTCCCGGGGAGCTGTTTTTT. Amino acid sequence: CASSLSYSGPGELFF.

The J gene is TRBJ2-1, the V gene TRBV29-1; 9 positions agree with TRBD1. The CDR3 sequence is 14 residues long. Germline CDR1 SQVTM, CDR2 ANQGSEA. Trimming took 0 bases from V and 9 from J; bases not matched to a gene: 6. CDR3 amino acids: CSVEESGQGFEQFF. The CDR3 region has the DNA TGCAGCGTTGAAGAGAGCGGACAGGGGTTTGAGCAGTTCTTC.

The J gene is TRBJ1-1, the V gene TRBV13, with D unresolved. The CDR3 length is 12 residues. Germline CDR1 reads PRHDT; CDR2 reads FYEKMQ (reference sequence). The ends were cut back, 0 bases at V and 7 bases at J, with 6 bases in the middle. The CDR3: CASSLGQDEAFF. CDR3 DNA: TGTGCCAGCAGCTTAGGCCAAGATGAAGCTTTCTTT.

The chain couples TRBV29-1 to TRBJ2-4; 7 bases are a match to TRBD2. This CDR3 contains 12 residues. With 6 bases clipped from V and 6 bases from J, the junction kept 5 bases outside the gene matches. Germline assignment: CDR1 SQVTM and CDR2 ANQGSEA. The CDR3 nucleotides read TGCAGCGTCGGTGGGGGGGGAAACATTCAGTACTTC. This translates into CSVGGGGNIQYF.

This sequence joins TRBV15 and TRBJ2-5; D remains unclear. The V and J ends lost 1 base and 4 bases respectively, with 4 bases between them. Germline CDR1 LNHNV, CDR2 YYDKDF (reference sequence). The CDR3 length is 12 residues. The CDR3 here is CATSRGRETQYF. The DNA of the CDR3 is TGTGCCACCAGCAGAGGTCGAGAGACCCAGTACTTC.

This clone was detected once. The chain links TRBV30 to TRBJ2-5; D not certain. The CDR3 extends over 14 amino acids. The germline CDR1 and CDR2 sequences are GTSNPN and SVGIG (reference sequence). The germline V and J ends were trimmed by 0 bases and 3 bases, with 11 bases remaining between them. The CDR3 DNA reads TGTGCCTGGAGTGTTACCAGACTGGAAGAGACCCAGTACTTC. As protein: CAWSVTRLEETQYF.

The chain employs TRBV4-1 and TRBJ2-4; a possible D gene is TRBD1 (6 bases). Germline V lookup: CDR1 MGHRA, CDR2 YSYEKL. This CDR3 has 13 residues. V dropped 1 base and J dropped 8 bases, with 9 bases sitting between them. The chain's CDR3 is CASSQVPGDIQYF. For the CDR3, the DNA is TGCGCCAGCAGCCAAGTCCCAGGGGACATTCAGTACTTC.